This T cell receptor beta chain comes out of a study of blood T cell repertoires in COVID-19. Study context: Acute and convalescent COVID-19 samples came from the United States, Italy and Spain. The analysed material was cDNA or gDNA that came from T cells, B-cell-depleted T cells, or PBMCs.

This CDR3 contains 17 residues. The V and J ends lost 1 base and 5 bases, in that order; junction bases with no gene match: 7. Germline V gene data show CDR1 as LNHNV and CDR2 as YYDKDF (reference sequence). This clone was recorded a few times. Original processing methods: Using reference gene primer amplification, nucleated cell counts were estimated. Clones were sequenced by immunoSEQ multiplex PCR, and TCRdb holds only the in-frame ones, with some missing. V, J and clone size were drawn from that table, and D and trimming were deduced from the DNA. This table has tens of thousands of clones, approximately 86% appearing once.

The sequenced sample was peripheral blood. The TCR sequence derives from a woman aged 60-70 years with acute or convalescent COVID-19. The chain has TRBV15 and TRBJ1-4, with 10 bases matching TRBD1. CDR3 region: CATSRAIGTGANEKLFF. The DNA for the CDR3 is TGTGCCACCAGCAGAGCGATTGGGACAGGGGCGAATGAAAAACTGTTTTTT.